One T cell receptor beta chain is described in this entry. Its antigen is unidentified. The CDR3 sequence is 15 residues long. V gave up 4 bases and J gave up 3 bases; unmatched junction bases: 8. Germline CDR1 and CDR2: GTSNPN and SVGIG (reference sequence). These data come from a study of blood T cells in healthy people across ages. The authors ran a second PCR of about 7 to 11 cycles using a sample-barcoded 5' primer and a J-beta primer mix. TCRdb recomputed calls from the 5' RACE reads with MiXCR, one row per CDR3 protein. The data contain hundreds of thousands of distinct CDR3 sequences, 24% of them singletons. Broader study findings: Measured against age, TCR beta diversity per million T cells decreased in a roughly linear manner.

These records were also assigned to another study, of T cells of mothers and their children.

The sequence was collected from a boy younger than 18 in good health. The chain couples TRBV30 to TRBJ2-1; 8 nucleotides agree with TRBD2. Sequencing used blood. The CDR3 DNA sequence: TGTGCCTGGACGGGGGGGGACCGGTACTACAATGAGCAGTTCTTC. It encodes CAWTGGDRYYNEQFF.